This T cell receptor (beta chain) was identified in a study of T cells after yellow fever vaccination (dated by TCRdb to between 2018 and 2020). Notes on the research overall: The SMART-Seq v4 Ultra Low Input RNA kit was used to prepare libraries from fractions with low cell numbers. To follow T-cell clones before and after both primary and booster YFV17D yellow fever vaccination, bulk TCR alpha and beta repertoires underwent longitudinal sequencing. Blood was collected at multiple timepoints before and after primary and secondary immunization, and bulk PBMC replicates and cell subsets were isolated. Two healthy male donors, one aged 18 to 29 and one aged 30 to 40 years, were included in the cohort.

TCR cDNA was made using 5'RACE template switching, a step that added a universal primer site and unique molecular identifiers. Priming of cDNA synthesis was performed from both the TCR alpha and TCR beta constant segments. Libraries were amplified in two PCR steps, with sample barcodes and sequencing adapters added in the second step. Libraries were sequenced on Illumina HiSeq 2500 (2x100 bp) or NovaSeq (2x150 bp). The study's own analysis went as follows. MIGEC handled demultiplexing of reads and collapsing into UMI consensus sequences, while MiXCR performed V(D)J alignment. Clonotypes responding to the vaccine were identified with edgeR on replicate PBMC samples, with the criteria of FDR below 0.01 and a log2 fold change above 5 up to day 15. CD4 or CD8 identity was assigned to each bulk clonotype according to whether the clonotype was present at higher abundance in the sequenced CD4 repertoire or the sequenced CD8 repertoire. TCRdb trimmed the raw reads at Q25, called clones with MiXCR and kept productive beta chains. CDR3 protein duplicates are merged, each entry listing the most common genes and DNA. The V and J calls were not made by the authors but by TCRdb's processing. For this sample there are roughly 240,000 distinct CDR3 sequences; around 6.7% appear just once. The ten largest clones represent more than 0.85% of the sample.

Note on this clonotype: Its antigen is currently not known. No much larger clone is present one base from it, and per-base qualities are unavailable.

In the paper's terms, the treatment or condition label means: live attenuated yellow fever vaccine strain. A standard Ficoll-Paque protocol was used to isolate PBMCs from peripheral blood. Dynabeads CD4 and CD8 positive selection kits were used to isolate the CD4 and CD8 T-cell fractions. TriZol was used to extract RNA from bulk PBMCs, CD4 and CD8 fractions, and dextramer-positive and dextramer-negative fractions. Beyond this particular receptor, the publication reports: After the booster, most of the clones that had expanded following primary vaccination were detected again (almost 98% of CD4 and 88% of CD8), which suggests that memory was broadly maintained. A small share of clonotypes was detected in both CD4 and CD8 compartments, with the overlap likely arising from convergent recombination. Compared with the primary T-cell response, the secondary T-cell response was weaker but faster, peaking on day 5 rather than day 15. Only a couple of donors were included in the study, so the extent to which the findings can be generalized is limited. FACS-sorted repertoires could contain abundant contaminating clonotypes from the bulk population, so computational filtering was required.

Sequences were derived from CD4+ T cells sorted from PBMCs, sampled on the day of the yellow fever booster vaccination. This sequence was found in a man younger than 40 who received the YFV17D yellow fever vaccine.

The sequence in DNA is TGTGCCTGGAACAGGGGGGACACCGGGGAGCTGTTTTTT. Its coded protein is CAWNRGDTGELFF. The V gene is TRBV30 and the J gene is TRBJ2-2; 8 central bases correspond to TRBD1. Including the terminal cysteine and phenylalanine, the CDR3 comprises 13 residues. Here the CDR3 DNA is all that survives: 39 bases in frame from base 1. The germline V gene (reference sequence) provides CDR1 GTSNPN and CDR2 SVGIG. V and J are trimmed by 4 bases and 3 bases, and the gene matches miss 1 base of the junction. Joined to the reference TRBV30 and TRBJ2-2 proteins, this CDR3 gives the full variable domain: SQTIHQWPATLVQPVGSPLSLECTVEGTSNPNLYWYRQAAGRGLQLLFYSVGIGQISSEVPQNLSASRPQDRQFILSSKKLLLSDSGFYLCAWNRGDTGELFFGEGSRLTVL.